The T cell receptor beta chain described here comes from a study of early stage breast cancer tumors. About the research overall: Around 9.8-fold was the mean read coverage per sample.

The CDR3 loop spans 16 amino acids. V lost 5 bases and J 3 bases, leaving 20 bases between the germline ends. Per germline, CDR1 MDHEN and CDR2 SYDVKM. Using immunoSEQ multiplex PCR, the repertoire was profiled, and TCRdb retains in-frame clones only, with some absent. The table includes some 70,000 clones, roughly three quarters detected once. The chain joins TRBV28 to TRBJ2-7; D perhaps matches TRBD1 (5 bases). The sample was blood. The receptor was isolated from a person in their sixties with breast cancer. CDR3 sequence (DNA): TGTGCCAGCAGTGGACAATCCAGTTCCCTTTTCTACGAGCAGTACTTC. Its translation is CASSGQSSSLFYEQYF.